These 27 T cell receptor beta chains originate from one sample sequenced in a study of blood T cells in healthy people across ages (dated by TCRdb to between 2015 and 2016). Library creation used 5' RACE. Instrument used: Illumina HiSeq 2500. The second PCR ran for roughly 7 to 11 cycles and used a J-beta primer mix along with a sample-barcoded 5' primer. The raw public reads went through TCRdb reprocessing: fastp at Q25, MiXCR clone calling, in-frame beta chains kept. One record per CDR3 amino acid sequence lists the most common genes and DNA. This sample comprises some 800,000 distinct CDR3 sequences, roughly 44% of them detected only once. The leading ten clones occupy under 20% of the sample. What was sequenced was blood. The receptor source for this set is a man in his 60s in good health.

CDR3: CASRGDRGSSEQYF. The CDR3 DNA follows: TGTGCCAGCAGGGGGGACAGGGGCTCGTCCGAGCAGTACTTC. The chain uses TRBV2 and TRBJ2-4; 10 bases align to TRBD1. The end of the DNA is better explained by TRBJ2-7, so the J call may be wrong. This CDR3 region has 14 residues. Germline CDR1 and CDR2: SNHLY and FYNNEI.

The chain links TRBV11-2 to TRBJ2-7; 9 bases map to TRBD1. Trimming removed 3 bases from V and 10 bases from J; junction bases left unmatched: 7. This CDR3 spans 13 amino acids. Germline loops: CDR1 SGHAT, CDR2 FQNNGV. This CDR3 reads CASSLTGTGIQYF. The CDR3 DNA reads as TGTGCCAGCAGCTTGACCGGGACAGGGATTCAGTACTTC.

This chain joins TRBV7-2 and TRBJ1-1; 8 bases are shared with TRBD1. V was clipped by 5 bases and J by 4 bases; unmatched bases: 9. The CDR3 contains 15 residues. The germline CDR1 and CDR2 sequences are SGHTA and FQGNSA. This CDR3 is CASSPGDRLITEAFF. CDR3 in DNA: TGTGCCAGCAGCCCTGGGGACAGGTTGATCACTGAAGCTTTCTTT.

The chain is built from TRBV9 and TRBJ2-3; no clear D gene. Between the trimmed V and J ends, which lost 5 bases and 4 bases, there was a span of 11 bases. The length of the CDR3 is 13 residues. Germline V gene data show CDR1 as SGDLS and CDR2 as YYNGEE. This chain's CDR3 is CASSDPHADTQYF. In DNA, the CDR3 is TGTGCCAGCAGTGACCCGCACGCAGATACGCAGTATTTT.

The chain carries TRBV29-1 and TRBJ2-2; 8 nucleotides match TRBD1. Germline lookup yields CDR1 SQVTM and CDR2 ANQGSEA. V lost 4 bases to trimming and J lost 7 bases; unmatched junction nucleotides: 11. CDR3 length equals 15 residues. The chain's CDR3 is CSVVPRDRTIGELFF. The CDR3 region has the DNA TGCAGCGTTGTCCCCCGGGACAGGACGATCGGGGAGCTGTTTTTT.

This clonotype was picked up a small number of times. The chain recombines TRBV2 with TRBJ1-2; TRBD1 agrees at 8 bases. V shed 4 bases and J 8 bases; nucleotides not matched to a gene: 21. The germline gives CDR1 SNHLY, CDR2 FYNNEI. The CDR3 is 18 residues long. The CDR3 coding sequence is TGTGCCAGCAGTGTTCTTTATGACAGGGGATTACTCTATGGGGGCTACACCTTC. The encoded protein is CASSVLYDRGLLYGGYTF.

The genes are TRBV20-1 and TRBJ2-7; TRBD2 matches at 15 bases. The J call could be wrong; TRBJ2-5 is a better fit for the DNA end. The CDR3 contains 16 residues. Germline V gene lookup returns CDR1 DFQATT and CDR2 SNEGSKA (reference sequence). Here the CDR3 DNA reads TGCAGTGCTTTCAGGACTAGCGGGGGGGCCGGGGAGACCCAGTACTTC. Translation: CSAFRTSGGAGETQYF.

This clonotype has a handful of counts. This chain uses TRBV19 with TRBJ1-1; 7 positions match TRBD1. From germline, CDR1 is LNHDA and CDR2 SQIVND (reference sequence). Trimming cost V 6 bases and J 1 base; bases outside gene matches: 11. This CDR3 is built from 16 residues. CDR3 nucleotides: TGTGCCAGTAGCGGACCGACAGGGAGCCAGAACACTGAAGCTTTCTTT. It codes for CASSGPTGSQNTEAFF. Looking up the rest from reference TRBV19 and TRBJ1-1 gives the full variable domain: DGGITQSPKYLFRKEGQNVTLSCEQNLNHDAMYWYRQDPGQGLRLIYYSQIVNDFQKGDIAEGYSVSREKKESFPLTVTSAQKNPTAFYLCASSGPTGSQNTEAFFGQGTRLTVV.

The chain has TRBV30 and TRBJ2-5; weak D call: TRBD2 (6 bases). The CDR3 sequence is 14 residues long. CDR1 and CDR2 (germline): GTSNPN, SVGIG (reference sequence). V was shortened by 5 bases and J by 4 bases, with 17 bases between the two germline ends. Here the CDR3 DNA reads TGTGCCTGGGAACCCCCAGCGGGTGGAGAGACCCAGTACTTC. Encoded protein: CAWEPPAGGETQYF.

Turning to this clonotype: This clone may be a read error of a much larger clone one base away. The V gene is TRBV10-2, the J gene TRBJ2-7, with TRBD1 matching over 7 bases. The CDR3 covers 13 residues. Germline V CDR1 and CDR2: WSHSY, SAAADI. The DNA for the CDR3 is TGCGCCAGCAGTGCGGGACAGACCTACGTGCAGTACTTC. Translating it yields CASSAGQTYVQYF.

This clonotype appeared many times. The chain recombines TRBV7-2 with TRBJ2-3, with D unresolved. The germline CDR1 and CDR2 sequences are SGHTA and FQGNSA. The V and J ends lost 5 bases and 2 bases respectively, with 5 bases between them. This CDR3 region has 12 residues. CDR3 in amino acids: CASSQTTDTQYF. The CDR3 bases are TGTGCCAGCAGCCAGACCACAGATACGCAGTATTTT.

A remark on this clonotype: Relative to the germline gene, one junction end is altered; a read error may explain this. This chain uses TRBV7-9 with TRBJ2-1, with D possibly being TRBD1 or TRBD2 (6 bases each). There are 12 residues in the CDR3. CDR1 and CDR2 from the germline V gene are SEHNR and FQNEAQ (reference sequence). CDR3 protein: CVSSLGGNEQFF. The CDR3 bases are TGTGTCAGCAGCTTAGGGGGGAATGAGCAGTTCTTC.

CDR3 sequence reads: CASSPPQGASNEQFF. In DNA form, the CDR3 reads TGTGCCAGCTCACCACCCCAGGGGGCAAGTAATGAGCAGTTCTTC. This rearrangement joins TRBV18 to TRBJ2-1, with 8 bases fitting TRBD1. V lost 0 bases, J lost 7 bases, and 5 bases stayed unmatched. In germline, CDR1 is KGHSH, CDR2 LQKENI. CDR3 length: 15 residues.

Concerning this clonotype itself: Just one base apart from a much larger clone, this may be a read error. The conserved phenylalanine or tryptophan normally closing the CDR3 is absent here, so this likely arose from a read error. The J gene is TRBJ2-7, the V gene TRBV11-2; D is unclear. Germline V CDR1 and CDR2: SGHAT, FQNNGV. V lost 4 bases and J lost 5, with 15 bases in between. This CDR3 spans 14 amino acids. The CDR3 loop is CASSSHFVPDEQYL. The DNA for the CDR3 is TGTGCCAGCAGCTCGCACTTCGTTCCCGACGAGCAGTACTTG.

This clonotype occurred a few times. The chain has TRBV12-3 or TRBV12-4 and TRBJ2-7; D ambiguous. This CDR3 has 11 residues. V gave up 2 bases and J gave up 6 bases, with 5 bases separating them. CDR3 residues: CASSLTLEQYF. The CDR3 DNA is TGTGCCAGCAGTTTAACTCTCGAGCAGTACTTC.

The chain is built from TRBV5-1 and TRBJ2-1; TRBD2 agrees at 9 bases. Germline CDR1 SGHRS, CDR2 YFSETQ. The CDR3 runs 15 residues. V shed 5 bases, J shed 7 bases, and the junction held 10 bases outside the gene matches. The CDR3 spells CASREGGGAKNEQFF. The CDR3 bases are TGCGCCAGCAGGGAAGGCGGGGGGGCCAAAAATGAGCAGTTCTTC.

V and J are TRBV13 and TRBJ2-3, with D possibly being TRBD2 (5 bases). V shed 4 bases and J shed 4 bases, with 12 bases lying between them. CDR1 is PRHDT and CDR2 is FYEKMQ in the germline V gene (reference sequence). CDR3 size: 14 residues. CDR3 amino acids: CASSSGKLADTQYF. The CDR3 DNA follows: TGTGCCAGCAGCTCCGGGAAATTAGCAGATACGCAGTATTTT.

This sequence joins TRBV6-5 and TRBJ1-2, with unresolved D. Germline assignment: CDR1 MNHEY and CDR2 SVGAGI. The CDR3 extends over 17 amino acids. Trimming took off 4 bases at V and 4 bases at J, with 22 bases between the two ends. The CDR3 spells CASSSVGQRAVTYGYTF. The CDR3 nucleotides read TGTGCCAGCAGTTCAGTTGGTCAGAGGGCCGTAACCTATGGCTACACCTTC.

The rearrangement links TRBV15 to TRBJ2-5, with 11 bases fitting TRBD2. This CDR3 has 16 residues. Trimming took 5 bases from V and 7 from J; bases not matched to a gene: 12. Per germline, CDR1 LNHNV and CDR2 YYDKDF (reference sequence). The DNA of the CDR3 is TGTGCCACCAGCGGGTATAGCGGGGGGGCGAGGGGGACCCAGTACTTC. Its protein is CATSGYSGGARGTQYF.

This clonotype occurred many times. This chain uses TRBV7-9 with TRBJ2-7; D may correspond to TRBD1 or TRBD2 (5 bases each). The germline V gene has CDR1 SEHNR and CDR2 FQNEAQ (reference sequence). Trimming left V 5 bases short and J 6 bases short, with 14 bases between. The CDR3 is 13 amino acids. In DNA, the CDR3 is TGTGCCAGCAGCCGGGACCTTGCGAGCGAGCAGTACTTC. It yields the protein CASSRDLASEQYF.

V is TRBV12-3 or TRBV12-4 and J is TRBJ2-1, with D unclear. The CDR3 has 11 amino acids. V gave up 3 bases and J gave up 10 bases, with 7 bases separating them. DNA of the CDR3: TGTGCCAGCAGTTTCCGAGAGGAGCAGTTCTTC. Its protein product is CASSFREEQFF.

The chain joins TRBV15 to TRBJ2-3, with 11 bases lining up with TRBD2. Germline V CDR1 and CDR2: LNHNV, YYDKDF (reference sequence). Trimming cost V 1 base and J 5 bases; bases outside gene matches: 11. This CDR3 has 18 residues. The CDR3 is CATSRVPGLAGFIDTQYF. The CDR3 coding sequence is TGTGCCACCAGCAGAGTCCCCGGACTAGCGGGTTTCATAGATACGCAGTATTTT.

This clonotype was counted ten times or more. This chain links TRBV10-3 with TRBJ2-7; 8 bases agree with TRBD1. The V gene end was trimmed by 6 bases and the J gene end by 2 bases; junction bases not matched to a gene: 9. The CDR3 is made up of 15 amino acids. The germline V gene has CDR1 ENHRY and CDR2 SYGVKD. CDR3: CAISELPGQAYEQYF. The CDR3 DNA follows: TGTGCCATCAGCGAATTACCGGGACAGGCCTACGAGCAGTACTTC.

The V gene is TRBV5-1, the J gene TRBJ2-5; no reliable D call. Germline V gene data show CDR1 as SGHRS and CDR2 as YFSETQ. Trimming removed 3 bases at V and 1 base at J, with 7 bases between. CDR3 length: 13 residues. The chain's CDR3 is CASSYRLQETQYF. The CDR3 DNA reads TGCGCCAGCAGCTACCGACTCCAAGAGACCCAGTACTTC.

With regard to this clonotype: Being one base from a much bigger clone, this may be a read error. The chain links TRBV5-1 to TRBJ1-6, with TRBD1 matching 8 bases. CDR3 size: 15 residues. Germline assignment: CDR1 SGHRS and CDR2 YFSETQ. CDR3 bases: TGCGCCAGCAGCCCCGGACAGGGCGGCAATTCACCCCCCCACTTT. Its protein is CASSPGQGGNSPPHF.

The table lists this clonotype with a count of one. The rearrangement uses TRBV20-1 and TRBJ1-5; 7 nucleotides agree with TRBD1. This CDR3 is built from 13 residues. V was clipped by 5 bases and J by 6 bases; unmatched bases: 7. Germline assignment: CDR1 DFQATT and CDR2 SNEGSKA (reference sequence). CDR3 amino acids: CSAQTGSGQPQHF. The CDR3 DNA follows: TGCAGTGCTCAGACAGGGAGTGGTCAGCCCCAGCATTTT.

This clonotype appeared many times. A much larger clonotype is one base distant, so this may be a read error. J is TRBJ1-4 and V is TRBV2; weak D call: TRBD1 (5 bases). The CDR3 has 16 residues. The V and J ends lost 1 base and 0 bases respectively, with 9 bases between them. CDR1 is SNHLY and CDR2 is FYNNEI in the germline V gene. This CDR3 is CASSEEGVATNEKLFF. CDR3 DNA sequence: TGTGCCAGCAGTGAAGAAGGGGTCGCAACTAATGAAAAACTGTTTTTT.